One sample yielded the 26 T cell receptor beta chains listed below, sequenced in a study of blood T cell repertoires in COVID-19. Here immunoSEQ multiplex PCR was the method, and the copy in TCRdb shows in-frame clones only, minus some. Here the sample spans some 89,000 clones, approximately 81% being singletons. Material for sequencing was peripheral blood. Receptors originate from a man in his fifties or sixties with acute or convalescent COVID-19.

V usage is TRBV24-1 and J usage is TRBJ1-2; 8 nucleotides line up with TRBD1. The CDR3 has 15 amino acids. Germline V gives CDR1 KGHDR, CDR2 SFDVKD. Germline trimming cut 2 bases from V and 4 bases from J; bases unmatched to any gene: 5. The CDR3 DNA reads TGTGCCACCAGTGATTCAGGGGGCGCATTCTATGGCTACACCTTC. Protein sequence: CATSDSGGAFYGYTF.

This chain uses TRBV9 with TRBJ1-6; 8 bases are shared with TRBD1. The V gene end was trimmed by 2 bases and the J gene end by 9 bases; junction bases not matched to a gene: 7. This CDR3 contains 15 residues. CDR1 and CDR2 from the germline V gene are SGDLS and YYNGEE. CDR3 bases: TGTGCCAGCAGCGTCGGACAGGGCACTTCTTCACCCCTCCACTTT. This sequence encodes CASSVGQGTSSPLHF.

The rearrangement joins TRBV27 to TRBJ2-5; D might be TRBD1 (6 bases). The V end lost 3 bases, the J end lost 6 bases, and 14 bases lay between the germline ends. The CDR3 spans 14 residues. CDR1 and CDR2 from the germline V gene are MNHEY and SMNVEV (reference sequence). The DNA for the CDR3 is TGTGCCAGCAGTTTGGCCAGGGGAATACAGACCCAGTACTTC. It codes for CASSLARGIQTQYF.

With respect to this clone: The junction and the germline gene differ at one end; a read error may be behind it. The gene calls are TRBV5-1 and TRBJ2-1; 10 nucleotides match TRBD2. CDR1 is SGHRS, CDR2 YFSETQ, per germline. CDR3 size: 14 residues. CDR3 amino acids: CASSGTSVYDEQFF. The DNA for the CDR3 is TGCGCCAGCAGTGGGACTAGCGTCTACGATGAGCAGTTCTTC.

V and J are TRBV5-6 and TRBJ2-3; 8 positions match TRBD1. J gave up 4 bases and V 5 bases, and 3 bases lay outside the gene matches. Germline assignment: CDR1 SGHDT and CDR2 YYEEEE. The CDR3 spans 13 residues. The CDR3 DNA reads as TGTGCCAGCAGGGACAGGGCAGCAGATACGCAGTATTTT. This codes for CASRDRAADTQYF.

This clone has just a few counts. The J gene is TRBJ2-7, the V gene TRBV2, with a possible D match to TRBD1 (5 bases). V was trimmed by 5 bases and J by 3 bases, leaving 8 bases between them. Per the germline V gene, CDR1 is SNHLY and CDR2 is FYNNEI. The CDR3 is 12 amino acids. In nucleotides, the CDR3 is TGTGCCAGCAGTAAGACAGTCTACGAGCAGTACTTC. It is translated as CASSKTVYEQYF.

This chain uses TRBV13 with TRBJ2-7, with unresolved D. V was clipped by 1 base and J by 6 bases, with 10 bases between them. The length of the CDR3 is 13 residues. Germline CDR1 and CDR2: PRHDT and FYEKMQ (reference sequence). CDR3 in amino acids: CASSLDLASEQYF. CDR3 DNA sequence: TGTGCCAGCAGCTTAGATCTTGCGAGCGAGCAGTACTTC.

The table lists this clone with a few counts. The rearrangement uses TRBV11-3 and TRBJ1-3, with 8 bases that match TRBD1. Germline-derived CDR1 and CDR2 are SGHNT and YENEEA. The CDR3 covers 13 residues. Trimming took 3 bases from V and 7 from J; bases not matched to a gene: 2. The CDR3 DNA follows: TGTGCCAGCAGCTTCGACAGGGGTAACACCATATATTTT. It encodes CASSFDRGNTIYF.

V usage is TRBV5-1 and J usage is TRBJ1-1, with TRBD1 as a possible D gene (6 bases). This CDR3 is 13 amino acids long. Trimming stripped 3 bases from V and 4 bases from J, with 10 bases between. Germline assignment: CDR1 SGHRS and CDR2 YFSETQ. The CDR3 spells CASSSRGGTEAFF. The CDR3 region has the DNA TGCGCCAGCAGCTCCAGGGGCGGCACTGAAGCTTTCTTT.

A note on this clone: One end of the junction is discordant with germline, which a read error may explain. The chain has TRBV11-2 and TRBJ1-2, with D possibly TRBD1 on 5 matching bases. This CDR3 spans 14 amino acids. Per the germline V gene, CDR1 is SGHAT and CDR2 is FQNNGV. CDR3 amino acids: CASSLINGQGPSFF. The CDR3 nucleotides are TGTGCCAGCAGCTTAATAAACGGGCAGGGTCCTAGTTTCTTC.

The rearrangement joins TRBV7-6 to TRBJ1-1; no definite D call. The CDR3 consists of 13 residues. Germline V lookup: CDR1 SGHVS, CDR2 FNYEAQ. Trimming left V 5 bases short and J 2 bases short, with 9 bases between. CDR3 DNA sequence: TGTGCCAGCAGCCAACAAATTAACACTGAAGCTTTCTTT. It yields the protein CASSQQINTEAFF.

This sequence joins TRBV7-9 and TRBJ2-7; tentatively, D is TRBD2 (6 bases). The germline V gene encodes CDR1 SEHNR and CDR2 FQNEAQ (reference sequence). The CDR3 is 16 amino acids. V dropped 5 bases and J dropped 4 bases, with 21 bases sitting between them. CDR3 sequence: CASSRPVGGENYEQYF. The CDR3 nucleotides read TGTGCCAGCAGCCGCCCAGTGGGCGGGGAGAATTACGAGCAGTACTTC.

The chain has TRBV7-8 and TRBJ2-1, with TRBD2 matching over 8 bases. The germline CDR1 and CDR2 sequences are SGHVS and FQNEAQ. The CDR3 sequence is 19 residues long. V shed 5 bases and J 11 bases; nucleotides not matched to a gene: 26. Here the CDR3 DNA reads TGTGCCAGCAGCCGGGACGTCCAGTACGGGACTAGTATATCTCGTCAGCAGTTCTTC. Its protein product is CASSRDVQYGTSISRQQFF.

The V gene is TRBV18, the J gene TRBJ1-5, with D tentatively TRBD1 (6 bases). This CDR3 spans 14 amino acids. Germline CDR1 reads KGHSH; CDR2 reads LQKENI. V was pared by 5 bases and J by 1 base, with 9 bases between. The CDR3 sequence: CASSADRSNQPQHF. CDR3 nucleotides: TGTGCCAGCTCAGCAGACAGGAGCAATCAGCCCCAGCATTTT.

The rearrangement uses TRBV7-9 and TRBJ2-7; D ambiguous. The ends were cut back, 3 bases at V and 5 bases at J, with 5 bases in the middle. The CDR3 is 11 residues long. Germline lookup yields CDR1 SEHNR and CDR2 FQNEAQ (reference sequence). The CDR3, as DNA: TGTGCCAGCAGCTTCAGCGACGAGCAGTACTTC. Amino acids: CASSFSDEQYF.

The V gene is TRBV4-1, the J gene TRBJ2-3; 8 bases agree with TRBD2. Unmatched junction bases numbered 1, after V lost 1 base and J lost 1 base. Germline CDR1 MGHRA, CDR2 YSYEKL. The CDR3 loop spans 15 amino acids. The CDR3: CASSQVSGGTDTQYF. The CDR3 DNA is TGCGCCAGCAGCCAAGTTAGCGGGGGCACAGATACGCAGTATTTT.

The chain combines TRBV7-8 with TRBJ2-1, with TRBD2 matching 8 bases. J was trimmed by 2 bases and V by 0 bases; bases with no gene match: 3. The length of the CDR3 is 16 residues. Germline V gives CDR1 SGHVS, CDR2 FQNEAQ. The CDR3, as DNA: TGTGCCAGCAGCTTAGCGAGACTAGCGACCTACAATGAGCAGTTCTTC. Its translation is CASSLARLATYNEQFF. The full variable domain, with the rest looked up from reference TRBV7-8 and TRBJ2-1, is GAGVSQSPRYKVAKRGQDVALRCDPISGHVSLFWYQQALGQGPEFLTYFQNEAQLDKSGLPSDRFFAERPEGSVSTLKIQRTQQEDSAVYLCASSLARLATYNEQFFGPGTRLTVL.

This chain links TRBV5-1 with TRBJ2-1, with D possibly TRBD1 on 6 matching bases. CDR3 length: 15 residues. CDR1 is SGHRS, CDR2 YFSETQ, per germline. The V gene lost 3 bases and the J gene lost 5 bases, with 15 bases spanning the gap. In DNA form, the CDR3 reads TGCGCCAGCAGCTCGACAGGAACGGGCGACAATGAGCAGTTCTTC. It encodes CASSSTGTGDNEQFF.

CDR3 loop: CSVDRGGDTQYF. CDR3 nucleotide sequence: TGCAGCGTTGACAGGGGTGGGGATACGCAGTATTTT. The chain has TRBV29-1 and TRBJ2-3, with a weak D call TRBD1 (6 bases). CDR1 and CDR2 (germline): SQVTM, ANQGSEA. This CDR3 region has 12 residues. V lost 3 bases and J 6 bases, leaving 10 bases between the germline ends.

The chain links TRBV30 to TRBJ1-1, with D uncertain. Germline V lookup: CDR1 GTSNPN, CDR2 SVGIG (reference sequence). Trimming left V 4 bases short and J 1 base short, with 7 bases between. The CDR3 length is 12 residues. This CDR3 reads CAWTKKNTEAFF. Here the CDR3 DNA reads TGTGCCTGGACCAAAAAGAACACTGAAGCTTTCTTT. The full variable domain, in which reference TRBV30 and TRBJ1-1 provide the parts outside the CDR3, is SQTIHQWPATLVQPVGSPLSLECTVEGTSNPNLYWYRQAAGRGLQLLFYSVGIGQISSEVPQNLSASRPQDRQFILSSKKLLLSDSGFYLCAWTKKNTEAFFGQGTRLTVV.

The table lists this clone with a few counts. The rearrangement uses TRBV7-2 and TRBJ2-7; 7 bases are shared with TRBD1. With 4 bases clipped from V and 4 bases from J, the junction kept 19 bases outside the gene matches. Germline V CDR1 and CDR2: SGHTA, FQGNSA. The CDR3 sequence is 18 residues long. The CDR3 is CASSSAGLETGWQYEQYF. CDR3 nucleotide sequence: TGTGCCAGCAGCTCCGCCGGGCTCGAGACAGGGTGGCAGTACGAGCAGTACTTC.

This clone was picked up one time. This rearrangement joins TRBV7-2 to TRBJ2-5; 7 bases agree with TRBD1. Germline V gene lookup returns CDR1 SGHTA and CDR2 FQGNSA. The V segment lost 2 bases and the J segment 3 bases; nucleotides outside the gene matches: 9. This CDR3 is built from 16 residues. CDR3 DNA: TGTGCCAGCAGCTTAAGTTCCGGCCAGGGGGAAGAGACCCAGTACTTC. Translating gives CASSLSSGQGEETQYF.

This clone was recorded at least ten times. The rearrangement joins TRBV27 to TRBJ1-2, with TRBD1 identical over 8 bases. The CDR3 length is 15 residues. J was trimmed by 4 bases and V by 4 bases; bases with no gene match: 8. CDR1 is MNHEY, CDR2 SMNVEV, per germline (reference sequence). The CDR3 sequence is CASSSAGGGFYGYTF. CDR3 nucleotides: TGTGCCAGCAGTTCAGCAGGGGGCGGTTTCTATGGCTACACCTTC.

The chain has TRBV19 and TRBJ1-1; 7 bases align to TRBD1. The CDR3 totals 14 residues. The J segment lost 5 bases and the V segment lost 5 bases, leaving 8 bases of the junction unmatched. Germline loops: CDR1 LNHDA, CDR2 SQIVND (reference sequence). Written as DNA, the CDR3 is TGTGCCAGTAGTCTAAAGGGGGCATGGACTGAAGCTTTCTTT. Encoded protein: CASSLKGAWTEAFF.

The chain joins TRBV16 to TRBJ2-1; 9 positions match TRBD2. Germline CDR1 and CDR2: KGHSY and FQNENV. The CDR3 is made up of 16 amino acids. Trimming at V came to 4 bases and at J to 3 bases, leaving 7 bases not matched to a gene. The CDR3: CASSPRASGVYNEQFF. In DNA, the CDR3 is TGTGCCAGCAGCCCGCGAGCTAGCGGGGTCTACAATGAGCAGTTCTTC.

V gene TRBV5-1 combines with J gene TRBJ1-2; tentative D call: TRBD1 (6 bases). Germline CDR1 and CDR2: SGHRS and YFSETQ. This CDR3 spans 13 amino acids. V lost 2 bases, J lost 3 bases, and 8 bases lay in between. CDR3 protein: CASSFSGDYGYTF. CDR3 DNA: TGCGCCAGCAGCTTTTCAGGGGACTATGGCTACACCTTC.